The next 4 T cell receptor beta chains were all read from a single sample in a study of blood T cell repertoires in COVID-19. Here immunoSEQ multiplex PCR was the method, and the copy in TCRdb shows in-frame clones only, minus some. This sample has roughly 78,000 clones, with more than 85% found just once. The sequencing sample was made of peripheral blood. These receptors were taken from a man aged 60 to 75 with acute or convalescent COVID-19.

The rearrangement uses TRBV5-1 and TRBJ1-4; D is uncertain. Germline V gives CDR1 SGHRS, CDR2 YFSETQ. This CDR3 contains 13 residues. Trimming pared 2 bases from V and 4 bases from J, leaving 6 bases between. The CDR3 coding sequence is TGCGCCAGCAGCTTCCGCAGTAATGAAAAACTGTTTTTT. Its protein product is CASSFRSNEKLFF.

CDR3 protein: CASSYSGQGSQEQYF. The DNA of the CDR3 is TGTGCCAGCAGTTACTCGGGACAGGGGAGTCAAGAGCAGTACTTC. The V call is TRBV6-2 or TRBV6-3, the J call TRBJ2-7; 10 bases are shared with TRBD1. Trimming removed 0 bases from V and 7 bases from J; junction bases left unmatched: 6. The CDR3 spans 15 residues. The V gene's germline CDR1 is MNHEY and CDR2 SVGEGT.

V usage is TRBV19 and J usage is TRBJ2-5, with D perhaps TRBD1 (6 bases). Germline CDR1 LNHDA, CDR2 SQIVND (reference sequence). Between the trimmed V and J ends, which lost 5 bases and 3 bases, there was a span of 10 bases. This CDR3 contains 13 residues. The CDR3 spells CASSRDIEETQYF. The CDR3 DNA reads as TGTGCCAGTAGTCGGGACATCGAAGAGACCCAGTACTTC.

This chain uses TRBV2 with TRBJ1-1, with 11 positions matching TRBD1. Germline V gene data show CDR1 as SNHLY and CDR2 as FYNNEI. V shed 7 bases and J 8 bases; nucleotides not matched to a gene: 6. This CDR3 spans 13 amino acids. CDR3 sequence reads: CASKRDRGSEAFF. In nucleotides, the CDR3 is TGTGCCAGCAAAAGGGACAGGGGGTCCGAAGCTTTCTTT.